This TCR beta chain is from a study of shared clonotypes between healthy human individuals (dated by TCRdb to the early 2020s). About the study as a whole: The cohort included a few men and a couple of women between 18 and 49 years of age. For each donor, CD4 naive and CD4 memory were each given three plates, CD8 naive was given two plates, and CD8 memory was given one plate. Each donor's leukapheresis produced roughly between roughly 0.85 and 9.5 billion PBMCs. Libraries were prepared and TCR repertoires were sequenced by different laboratories using diverse techniques, in order to increase sequencing depth and limit assay-specific biases. Blood TCR repertoires of five healthy adults were deeply sequenced to estimate repertoire size and the extent of clonotype sharing between individuals. General findings and caveats noted by the study authors: Naive subsets generally had larger estimated clonotype richness than memory subsets. Rarefaction of sorted-subset datasets indicated incomplete sequencing despite the large sequencing depth. Based on pairwise subsampling, the degree of clonotype sharing among donors was expected to be affected by sequencing depth. Compared with non-shared clonotypes, clonotypes shared by all four sorted-subset donors had higher generation probabilities. Because the study included a small number of donors, the genetic and exposure-history diversity represented was limited. Approximately 5% of naive CD4, 3.5% of naive CD8, 2% to 2.5% of memory CD4, and around 0.4% of memory CD8 clonotypes were shared across several donors. Only blood was sampled, and tissue TCR repertoires likely differ from those in blood.

Regarding this clone: What this receptor recognizes is not known. Base-call qualities are not available, and no considerably larger clone is one nucleotide away.

CD8 naive samples consisted of CD45RO-negative cells that were positively selected for CCR7, yielding a CD45RA+CCR7+ population without TemRA cells. Healthy HIV-negative adults with no recently reported acute infections or vaccinations were included as donors. Every donor was a Caucasian adult living in Nashville, Tennessee, USA. Blood was collected by leukapheresis, and PBMCs were isolated by Ficoll-Histopaque density gradient centrifugation and then cryopreserved in liquid nitrogen vapor phase. Analytical flow cytometry was used to check the purity and quantity of each magnetically sorted T cell population. Each sorted fraction had its genomic DNA isolated and then quantified by UV absorbance on a Nanodrop 2000c. The germline V gene sets CDR1 to SGHTA and CDR2 to FQGNSA. Trimming accounts for 4 bases at V and 3 bases at J, while the number of junction bases matched to no gene is 3. From cysteine to phenylalanine, the CDR3 is 14 amino acids long. This entry keeps only the CDR3 DNA: 42 bases, framed from base 1.

Using the deep immunoSEQ assay, TCR CDR3 regions were amplified from genomic DNA by multiplex PCR. Genomic DNA extracted from each cell subset was distributed evenly over all wells of several immunoSEQ 96-well plates, and each plate served as one replicate. For sorted subsets, about 0.2 ug genomic DNA, equal to 25,000 to 35,000 T cell genomes, was loaded into each replicate PCR. Purified libraries were quantified with a Qubit 3.0 fluorometer, sized on a Bioanalyzer 2100, and re-quantified with the KAPA Library Quantification kit. Every immunoSEQ 96-well plate was sequenced on a separate single-read 150-cycle Illumina NextSeq 550 flow cell. The source study handled its data this way. Because only junctional sequences without quality scores were contained in the immunoSEQ output, filtering matching that applied to full-length reads could not be performed. To assign V/J genes and CDR3, sequences were annotated using PyIR, a Python wrapper for IgBLAST v1.9, with IMGT germline references. Any read was removed if the V/J assignment was weak (E-value above 1e-6), the CDR3 was missing, or the read contained stop codons, out-of-frame junctions, or ambiguous translated residues. V3J clonotypes were defined by identical inferred V gene, J gene, and CDR3 amino acid sequence. To compute the percentage overlap between repertoires, the number of shared unique clonotypes was divided by the size of the smaller repertoire. Three approaches were used to assess repertoire richness: RTK rarefaction, the Chao1 estimator, and Recon v2.1 estimates of unobserved clonotypes. For all TCRbeta clonotypes obtained by the gDNA method from several donors, generation probabilities were computed with OLGA. The table was pulled from immuneACCESS by TCRdb, which kept in-frame rearrangements only. Such tables lose some clones; where checked, under half of the loss comes from unresolved V genes, and the rest has no known cause. V, J and clone size reflect that table, while D and trimming were determined from the DNA. The sample profile shows over 2 million clones; approximately 94% of them were found once. 0.85% to 1.2% of the sample rests with the top ten.

This chain is built from TRBV7-2 and TRBJ2-7, with 10 junctional bases fitting TRBD1. The sequence was obtained from a man younger than 30 in good health. The sample comprised naive CD8+ T cells sorted from blood. In light of the paper, this sample's cell subset or site label describes: CD45RA+CCR7+. The nucleotide sequence reads as follows: TGTGCCAGCAGCTCGGGACAGGGGAACTACGAGCAGTACTTC. Translated, this gives CASSSGQGNYEQYF.